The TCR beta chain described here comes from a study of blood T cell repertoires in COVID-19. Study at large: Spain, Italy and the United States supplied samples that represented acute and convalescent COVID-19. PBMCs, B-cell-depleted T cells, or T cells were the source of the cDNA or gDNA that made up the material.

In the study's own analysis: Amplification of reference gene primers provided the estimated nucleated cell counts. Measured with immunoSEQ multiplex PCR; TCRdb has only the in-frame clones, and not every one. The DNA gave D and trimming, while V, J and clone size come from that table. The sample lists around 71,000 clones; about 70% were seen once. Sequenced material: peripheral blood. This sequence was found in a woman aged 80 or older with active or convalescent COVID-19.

For the CDR3, the DNA is TGTGCCAGTAGTGGGACAGAAAACATTCAGTACTTC. Its protein product is CASSGTENIQYF. This chain uses TRBV19 with TRBJ2-4; 7 bases match TRBD1. The CDR3 runs 12 residues. Germline trimming cut 5 bases from V and 5 bases from J; bases unmatched to any gene: 0. Germline V lookup: CDR1 LNHDA, CDR2 SQIVND (reference sequence).